Shown below are 30 T cell receptor beta chains from a single sample sequenced in a study of radiotherapy plus CTLA-4 blockade in lung cancer. Sequenced by immunoSEQ multiplex PCR; TCRdb stores in-frame clones only, minus some. This repertoire shows approximately 77,000 clones, 60% to 85% found once; its top ten account for under 25%. The sample consisted of peripheral blood, taken from a patient treated with radiotherapy plus ipilimumab. The receptor set was obtained from a human donor with non-small cell lung cancer whose response to radiotherapy plus ipilimumab could not be evaluated. Some clones in this sample may be carry-over from other donors' samples.

In its sample, this clone was seen once. This CDR3 reads CASSLGEYEQYF. CDR3 sequence (DNA): TGTGCCAGCAGCTTGGGAGAATACGAGCAGTACTTC. The genes are TRBV5-4 and TRBJ2-7; D uncertain. The CDR3 loop spans 12 amino acids. CDR1 and CDR2 (germline): SGHNT, YYREEE (reference sequence). Trimming took 0 bases from V and 4 from J, leaving 5 bases between them.

The CDR3 sequence is CASSQGAQGPNTGELFF. Here the CDR3 DNA reads TGTGCCAGCAGCCAAGGTGCACAGGGACCGAACACCGGGGAGCTGTTTTTT. The chain is built from TRBV4-2 and TRBJ2-2, with D perhaps TRBD1 (6 bases). Trimming left V 1 base short and J 0 bases short, with 12 bases between. Germline CDR1 is LGHNA and CDR2 is YNFKEQ. The CDR3 sequence is 17 residues long.

This chain connects TRBV9 to TRBJ1-1; 7 bases fit TRBD1. Germline-derived CDR1 and CDR2 are SGDLS and YYNGEE. Germline trimming cut 0 bases from V and 3 bases from J; bases unmatched to any gene: 5. This CDR3 region has 15 residues. CDR3 amino acids: CASSVDGTAYTEAFF. In nucleotides, the CDR3 is TGTGCCAGCAGCGTAGATGGGACAGCTTACACTGAAGCTTTCTTT.

The chain employs TRBV2 and TRBJ1-1, with D perhaps matching TRBD1 (6 bases). The CDR3 length is 13 residues. Trimming left V 6 bases short and J 5 bases short, with 13 bases between. The germline V gene has CDR1 SNHLY and CDR2 FYNNEI. The CDR3 loop reads CASRGEGVTEAFF. CDR3 nucleotide sequence: TGTGCCAGCAGAGGGGAGGGGGTGACTGAAGCTTTCTTT.

This clone was found a few times. The chain joins TRBV6-4 to TRBJ1-6; possible D gene TRBD1, 6 bases. Between the trimmed V and J ends, which lost 4 bases and 10 bases, there was a span of 17 bases. The CDR3 runs 15 residues. CDR1 and CDR2 from the germline V gene are MRHNA and SNTAGT. The CDR3 nucleotides are TGTGCCAGCAGTGTATTCTTGGGGGCTGGGTCACCCCTCCACTTT. Amino acids: CASSVFLGAGSPLHF.

The J gene is TRBJ1-5, the V gene TRBV18; D possibly corresponds to TRBD1 (5 bases). CDR1 and CDR2 from the germline V gene are KGHSH and LQKENI. The CDR3 runs to 13 residues. The V gene lost 3 bases and the J gene lost 5 bases, with 8 bases spanning the gap. The CDR3 DNA follows: TGTGCCAGCTCACCGGGGCAGGATCAGCCCCAGCATTTT. Translating it yields CASSPGQDQPQHF.

In this sample, this clone turned up many times. The gene calls are TRBV23-1 and TRBJ1-1, with 9 positions matching TRBD1. TRBV23-1 is an ORF, with its function uncertain. Trimming removed 2 bases from V and 3 bases from J; junction bases left unmatched: 7. CDR3 length: 16 residues. CDR3 sequence (DNA): TGCGCCAGCAGTCAAAACCGGGACAGGGCGGACACTGAAGCTTTCTTT. Protein: CASSQNRDRADTEAFF.

The chain links TRBV5-4 to TRBJ1-2; D is undetermined. This CDR3 comprises 15 residues. V lost 2 bases and J lost 8, with 19 bases in between. Germline CDR1 is SGHNT and CDR2 is YYREEE (reference sequence). Here the CDR3 reads CASSFVTTKTYGYTF. The DNA for the CDR3 is TGTGCCAGCAGCTTTGTGACCACAAAGACATACGGCTACACCTTC.

This chain uses TRBV10-3 with TRBJ2-2; 9 bases match TRBD2. The germline V gene has CDR1 ENHRY and CDR2 SYGVKD. The CDR3 extends over 21 amino acids. Unmatched junction bases numbered 21, after V lost 0 bases and J lost 7 bases. The CDR3 region has the DNA TGTGCCATCAGTGAGTCCCCCTACGTTGGGACACGGACTAGCGTTGGCGGGGAGCTGTTTTTT. Encoded protein: CAISESPYVGTRTSVGGELFF.

The J gene is TRBJ1-1, the V gene TRBV9, with D possibly matching TRBD1 (5 bases). The CDR3 is 16 amino acids. Germline assignment: CDR1 SGDLS and CDR2 YYNGEE. V lost 4 bases, J lost 0 bases, and 16 bases lay in between. The CDR3 region has the DNA TGTGCCAGCAGCTCAACCCCGGGGACTTTGAACACTGAAGCTTTCTTT. It translates to CASSSTPGTLNTEAFF.

This clone was seen once. V and J are TRBV6-5 and TRBJ2-2; D might be TRBD1 (6 bases). There are 16 residues in the CDR3. CDR1 MNHEY and CDR2 SVGAGI come from the germline V gene. V lost 0 bases, J lost 6 bases, and 14 bases lay in between. CDR3 region: CASSYSPYGTSGELFF. In DNA form, the CDR3 reads TGTGCCAGCAGTTACTCCCCTTACGGGACATCCGGGGAGCTGTTTTTT.

The chain combines TRBV7-9 with TRBJ2-5; the match to TRBD1 covers 7 bases. TRBJ2-7 explains the end of the DNA better; the J call may be wrong. Germline-derived CDR1 and CDR2 are SEHNR and FQNEAQ (reference sequence). This CDR3 contains 14 residues. This CDR3 is CASSLTGSAYEQYF. The CDR3 DNA follows: TGTGCCAGCAGCTTGACAGGGTCAGCCTACGAGCAGTACTTC.

The genes are TRBV19 and TRBJ2-1; possible D gene TRBD2, 6 bases. The length of the CDR3 is 15 residues. V lost 10 bases and J 5 bases, leaving 21 bases between the germline ends. Germline V gene lookup returns CDR1 LNHDA and CDR2 SQIVND (reference sequence). The CDR3 region is CATGEGGAPDNEQFF. Here the CDR3 DNA reads TGTGCCACTGGCGAGGGCGGGGCACCCGACAATGAGCAGTTCTTC. Drawing the rest from reference TRBV19 and TRBJ2-1, the complete variable domain is DGGITQSPKYLFRKEGQNVTLSCEQNLNHDAMYWYRQDPGQGLRLIYYSQIVNDFQKGDIAEGYSVSREKKESFPLTVTSAQKNPTAFYLCATGEGGAPDNEQFFGPGTRLTVL.

The chain recombines TRBV5-5 with TRBJ1-3; 7 bases are shared with TRBD1. The CDR3 runs to 18 residues. Germline values: CDR1 SGHKS, CDR2 YYEKEE (reference sequence). The ends lost 3 bases at V and 2 bases at J; junction bases unmatched: 14. For the CDR3, the DNA is TGTGCCAGCAGCTCGTCCGGGACAGCGTTTTTGACTGGAAACACCATATATTTT. Translated: CASSSSGTAFLTGNTIYF.

This rearrangement joins TRBV10-3 to TRBJ1-1; tentative D call: TRBD1 (5 bases). The CDR3 has 13 residues. V gave up 7 bases and J gave up 0 bases, with 9 bases separating them. Germline values: CDR1 ENHRY, CDR2 SYGVKD. The CDR3 loop reads CAIIGHLNTEAFF. As DNA, the CDR3 is TGTGCCATCATCGGACATTTGAACACTGAAGCTTTCTTT.

The gene calls are TRBV2 and TRBJ2-7; a possible D gene is TRBD1 (6 bases). CDR1 is SNHLY, CDR2 FYNNEI, per germline. There are 13 residues in the CDR3. V lost 5 bases and J 9 bases, leaving 17 bases between the germline ends. The CDR3 sequence: CASSPGWDIGQYF. The CDR3 DNA sequence: TGTGCCAGCAGTCCAGGGTGGGACATAGGGCAGTACTTC. The variable domain in full, with the rest retrieved from reference TRBV2 and TRBJ2-7, is EPEVTQTPSHQVTQMGQEVILRCVPISNHLYFYWYRQILGQKVEFLVSFYNNEISEKSEIFDDQFSVERPDGSNFTLKIRSTKLEDSAMYFCASSPGWDIGQYFGPGTRLTVT.

The DNA for the CDR3 is TGTGCCAGCAGCTTAGACCGGGGGGCCTCCTACAATGAGCAGTTCTTC. Its protein product is CASSLDRGASYNEQFF. V and J are TRBV11-3 and TRBJ2-1; a possible D gene is TRBD2 (7 bases). CDR1 is SGHNT, CDR2 YENEEA, per germline. The CDR3 contains 16 residues. V was pared by 0 bases and J by 0 bases, with 9 bases between.

V is TRBV6-5 and J is TRBJ1-2, with unresolved D. Trimming pared 4 bases from V and 8 bases from J, leaving 17 bases between. The CDR3 runs 14 residues. Germline CDR1 and CDR2: MNHEY and SVGAGI. CDR3 DNA: TGTGCCAGCAGTTCCCCGATTACTCAGCGCGGCTACACCTTC. Encoded protein: CASSSPITQRGYTF.

Here the CDR3 reads CASRKDIPSGYTF. The CDR3, as DNA: TGTGCCAGCAGAAAGGACATTCCGAGCGGCTACACCTTC. The rearrangement links TRBV2 to TRBJ1-2; D may be TRBD1 (5 bases). Deletions cut 6 bases from V and 8 bases from J, with 16 bases between. In germline, CDR1 is SNHLY, CDR2 FYNNEI. This CDR3 has 13 amino acids.

The chain employs TRBV5-5 and TRBJ2-3; TRBD1 is a possible D gene (5 bases). The CDR3 is made up of 15 amino acids. Germline V gene sequence: CDR1 SGHKS, CDR2 YYEKEE (reference sequence). V was shortened by 2 bases and J by 0 bases, with 10 bases between the two germline ends. The CDR3 is CASSFRGFSTDTQYF. The CDR3 nucleotides are TGTGCCAGCAGCTTTAGGGGTTTTAGCACAGATACGCAGTATTTT.

CDR3 sequence (DNA): TGTGCCATCAGGGGGACAGGGGGCGACGGCTACACCTTC. Encoded protein: CAIRGTGGDGYTF. The chain has TRBV10-3 and TRBJ1-2, with 12 bases fitting TRBD1. In germline, CDR1 is ENHRY, CDR2 SYGVKD. Trimming cost V 6 bases and J 8 bases; bases outside gene matches: 4. CDR3 size: 13 residues.

The chain couples TRBV2 to TRBJ2-2; D possibly corresponds to TRBD1 (5 bases). V lost 6 bases and J 1 base, leaving 9 bases between the germline ends. Germline lookup yields CDR1 SNHLY and CDR2 FYNNEI. The CDR3 is 14 residues long. CDR3 nucleotides: TGTGCCAGCAGCTCAGGGTTGAACACCGGGGAGCTGTTTTTT. Amino acids: CASSSGLNTGELFF.

The chain links TRBV29-1 to TRBJ2-5; D is perhaps TRBD1 (5 bases). Trimming removed 4 bases at V and 2 bases at J, with 8 bases between. The CDR3 has 12 amino acids. The germline CDR1 and CDR2 sequences are SQVTM and ANQGSEA. As DNA, the CDR3 is TGCAGCGTTGCAAGGGGACAAGAGACCCAGTACTTC. Translation: CSVARGQETQYF.

The chain has TRBV5-8 and TRBJ1-2; D is unclear. Germline values: CDR1 SGHTS, CDR2 YDEGEE. The ends were cut back, 4 bases at V and 2 bases at J, with 9 bases in the middle. The CDR3 consists of 13 residues. In DNA, the CDR3 is TGTGCCAGCAGCGTCCCGGGGAACTATGGCTACACCTTC. Protein product: CASSVPGNYGYTF.

The CDR3 protein is CASSWDRGPYEQYF. The CDR3 DNA sequence: TGTGCCAGCAGTTGGGACAGGGGTCCCTACGAGCAGTACTTC. J is TRBJ2-7 and V is TRBV28; 10 nucleotides line up with TRBD1. CDR1 and CDR2 (germline): MDHEN, SYDVKM. The CDR3 is made up of 14 amino acids. V lost 4 bases to trimming and J lost 2 bases; unmatched junction nucleotides: 2.

The rearrangement uses TRBV6-5 and TRBJ1-1; D not certain. Germline CDR1 reads MNHEY; CDR2 reads SVGAGI. This CDR3 is 12 amino acids long. V lost 5 bases to trimming and J lost 8 bases, with 12 bases between them. CDR3 amino acids: CASSEGGWEAFF. The CDR3 DNA is TGTGCCAGCAGTGAAGGAGGATGGGAAGCTTTCTTT.

Concerning this clone: One end of the junction is discordant with germline, which a read error may explain. Other nucleotide sequences in the sample specify the same CDR3. The chain is built from TRBV18 and TRBJ2-5, with a tentative D call TRBD2 (5 bases). Per the germline V gene, CDR1 is KGHSH and CDR2 is LQKENI. This CDR3 spans 14 amino acids. This chain's CDR3 is CASSPRGSQETQYF. The CDR3, as DNA: TGTGCCAGCTCACCACGAGGGAGCCAAGAGACCCAATACTTC.

The rearrangement uses TRBV7-9 and TRBJ1-3; unclear D gene. This CDR3 contains 15 residues. The ends were cut back, 4 bases at V and 0 bases at J, with 10 bases in the middle. CDR1 is SEHNR, CDR2 FQNEAQ, per germline (reference sequence). The DNA for the CDR3 is TGTGCCAGCAGCTACCCCAGTGGCTCTGGAAACACCATATATTTT. Translating it yields CASSYPSGSGNTIYF. Variable domain in full (rest from reference TRBV7-9 and TRBJ1-3): DTGVSQNPRHKITKRGQNVTFRCDPISEHNRLYWYRQTLGQGPEFLTYFQNEAQLEKSRLLSDRFSAERPKGSFSTLEIQRTEQGDSAMYLCASSYPSGSGNTIYFGEGSWLTVV.

V and J are TRBV11-3 and TRBJ2-1; 14 bases fit TRBD2. In germline, CDR1 is SGHNT, CDR2 YENEEA. This CDR3 comprises 17 residues. V was clipped by 1 base and J by 7 bases; unmatched bases: 6. This CDR3 is CASSLAPTSGGGNEQFF. CDR3 sequence (DNA): TGTGCCAGCAGCTTAGCCCCGACTAGCGGGGGGGGTAATGAGCAGTTCTTC.

The chain is built from TRBV10-2 and TRBJ1-2; 7 bases fit TRBD1. The germline V gene encodes CDR1 WSHSY and CDR2 SAAADI. V lost 6 bases and J lost 0; bases outside the gene matches: 7. CDR3 size: 15 residues. In DNA, the CDR3 is TGCGCCAGCAGAGCTGGGACAGCAGCTAACTATGGCTACACCTTC. Translated: CASRAGTAANYGYTF.